The 29 T cell receptor beta chains given below trace back to one sample, sequenced in a study of T cells in localized non-small cell lung cancer. Only in-frame clones appear in the TCRdb table, and some are missing; sequencing was by immunoSEQ multiplex PCR. The data contain roughly 33,000 clones, roughly 90% of them singletons. The sequencing used peripheral blood, collected before any cancer treatment. Receptor source: a woman aged 40-69 years with stage I lung adenocarcinoma.

The CDR3 region is CASTAGTDAYGYTF. The CDR3 DNA follows: TGTGCCAGCACCGCAGGGACAGACGCTTATGGCTACACCTTC. This chain joins TRBV5-4 and TRBJ1-2, with TRBD1 matching 7 bases. Germline V gene data show CDR1 as SGHNT and CDR2 as YYREEE (reference sequence). The CDR3 length is 14 residues. With 6 bases clipped from V and 5 bases from J, the junction kept 10 bases outside the gene matches.

The chain is built from TRBV18 and TRBJ2-3; 8 nucleotides match TRBD1. The J segment lost 5 bases and the V segment lost 2 bases, leaving 9 bases of the junction unmatched. CDR3 length equals 16 residues. Germline V gives CDR1 KGHSH, CDR2 LQKENI. The CDR3 reads CASSPMGETGGDTQYF. CDR3 nucleotide sequence: TGTGCCAGCTCACCAATGGGAGAAACAGGGGGAGATACGCAGTATTTT.

The rearrangement uses TRBV11-3 and TRBJ2-3; 15 bases are shared with TRBD2. Germline V lookup: CDR1 SGHNT, CDR2 YENEEA. CDR3 size: 17 residues. V lost 5 bases to trimming and J lost 4 bases; unmatched junction nucleotides: 7. CDR3 sequence reads: CASSPRGLAGGADTQYF. In DNA, the CDR3 is TGTGCCAGCAGCCCACGTGGACTAGCGGGGGGGGCAGATACGCAGTATTTT.

This chain links TRBV21-1 with TRBJ2-7; TRBD1 is taken as the D call from the table, unchecked against the DNA. TRBV21-1 is marked as a pseudogene. The CDR3 consists of 17 residues. The DNA for the CDR3 is TGTGCCAGCAGCAATTTCATCTCGACAGGGGGGACCTACGAGCAGTACTTC. Its protein is CASSNFISTGGTYEQYF.

The chain carries TRBV7-2 and TRBJ1-2, with 7 bases aligning to TRBD1. The V segment lost 5 bases and the J segment 4 bases; nucleotides outside the gene matches: 7. Germline V gives CDR1 SGHTA, CDR2 FQGNSA. There are 14 residues in the CDR3. Here the CDR3 DNA reads TGTGCCAGCAGCCCCCGACAGGGCCCCTATGGCTACACCTTC. Residues: CASSPRQGPYGYTF. The whole variable domain, remainder taken from reference TRBV7-2 and TRBJ1-2, is GAGVSQSPSNKVTEKGKDVELRCDPISGHTALYWYRQSLGQGLEFLIYFQGNSAPDKSGLPSDRFSAERTGGSVSTLTIQRTQQEDSAVYLCASSPRQGPYGYTFGSGTRLTVV.

The chain combines TRBV10-1 with TRBJ2-2, with 7 bases lining up with TRBD1. V gave up 6 bases and J gave up 4 bases; unmatched junction bases: 5. CDR1 WNHNN and CDR2 SYGVQD come from the germline V gene (reference sequence). The CDR3 extends over 14 amino acids. CDR3 protein: CASSQDRPTGELFF. The CDR3 region has the DNA TGCGCCAGCAGCCAGGACAGGCCCACCGGGGAGCTGTTTTTT.

The chain links TRBV19 to TRBJ2-7, with a weak D call TRBD2 (6 bases). With 4 bases removed from V and 4 bases from J, the gap between germline ends came to 14 bases. The CDR3 loop spans 14 amino acids. Germline CDR1 is LNHDA and CDR2 is SQIVND (reference sequence). The CDR3: CASSTSGRGYEQYF. In DNA, the CDR3 is TGTGCCAGTAGTACCTCGGGACGGGGGTACGAGCAGTACTTC.

This chain joins TRBV7-8 and TRBJ2-7; 8 positions agree with TRBD1. Germline V gene data show CDR1 as SGHVS and CDR2 as FQNEAQ. V dropped 6 bases and J dropped 0; count of bases not matched to a gene: 7. This CDR3 contains 15 residues. The CDR3 bases are TGTGCCAGCAGAAAGACAGGGGTCCTCTCCTACGAGCAGTACTTC. This gives the protein CASRKTGVLSYEQYF.

The rearrangement joins TRBV7-8 to TRBJ2-1; D ambiguous. There are 12 residues in the CDR3. Per the germline V gene, CDR1 is SGHVS and CDR2 is FQNEAQ. Trimming shortened V by 3 bases and J by 16 bases, and 16 bases separated the two germline ends. CDR3: CASSLDASPRFF. CDR3 sequence (DNA): TGTGCCAGCAGCTTGGACGCGAGCCCTCGCTTCTTC.

DNA for the CDR3: TGTGCCAGCTCACTTTCCCGCCCGGGACAGGGGGCAGGTGAGACCCAGTACTTC. This codes for CASSLSRPGQGAGETQYF. The J gene is TRBJ2-5, the V gene TRBV18, with 12 bases that match TRBD1. Unmatched junction bases numbered 14, after V lost 4 bases and J lost 5 bases. Germline V gives CDR1 KGHSH, CDR2 LQKENI. The CDR3 loop spans 18 amino acids.

The chain links TRBV15 to TRBJ1-5, with TRBD1 matching 7 bases. The CDR3 extends over 15 amino acids. The V gene end was trimmed by 5 bases and the J gene end by 1 base; junction bases not matched to a gene: 5. Germline loops: CDR1 LNHNV, CDR2 YYDKDF (reference sequence). The CDR3 DNA reads as TGTGCCACCAGCCTCGACAGGGCCAGCAATCAGCCCCAGCATTTT. Translated: CATSLDRASNQPQHF.

CDR3 sequence reads: CASRPSGGSYGYTF. CDR3 DNA: TGCGCCAGCAGACCAAGTGGAGGGAGCTATGGCTACACCTTC. The chain couples TRBV4-3 to TRBJ1-2; D unclear. Trimming cost V 6 bases and J 4 bases, with 15 bases left between them. Germline V lookup: CDR1 LGHNA, CDR2 YSLEER. The CDR3 extends over 14 amino acids.

The chain links TRBV5-1 to TRBJ1-2; TRBD1 might be the D (5 bases). The germline V gene has CDR1 SGHRS and CDR2 YFSETQ. There are 13 residues in the CDR3. V lost 5 bases to trimming and J lost 5 bases, with 13 bases between them. The CDR3 coding sequence is TGCGCCAGCAGTTCCTCGGGGGATTATGGCTACACCTTC. Translated, it gives CASSSSGDYGYTF.

V and J are TRBV27 and TRBJ2-6; D might be TRBD1 or TRBD2, each matching 6 bases. V was cut by 2 bases and J by 2 bases, with 10 bases left in between. This CDR3 is built from 16 residues. Germline CDR1 and CDR2: MNHEY and SMNVEV (reference sequence). CDR3 bases: TGTGCCAGCAGTTTAACGGGGGCGGCTGGGGCCAACGTCCTGACTTTC. This codes for CASSLTGAAGANVLTF.

This chain connects TRBV14 to TRBJ1-1, with D uncertain. The V and J ends lost 2 bases and 0 bases respectively, with 10 bases between them. Per the germline V gene, CDR1 is SGHDN and CDR2 is FVKESK. The CDR3 extends over 15 amino acids. CDR3 sequence reads: CASSQFRTMNTEAFF. DNA for the CDR3: TGTGCCAGCAGCCAATTTCGTACAATGAACACTGAAGCTTTCTTT. Drawing the rest from reference TRBV14 and TRBJ1-1, the complete variable domain is EAGVTQFPSHSVIEKGQTVTLRCDPISGHDNLYWYRRVMGKEIKFLLHFVKESKQDESGMPNNRFLAERTGGTYSTLKVQPAELEDSGVYFCASSQFRTMNTEAFFGQGTRLTVV.

V usage is TRBV18 and J usage is TRBJ1-1; D ambiguous. Deletions cut 1 base from V and 1 base from J, with 7 bases between. This CDR3 has 14 amino acids. Germline CDR1 reads KGHSH; CDR2 reads LQKENI. In DNA, the CDR3 is TGTGCCAGCTCACCACAGTCGGAGAACACTGAAGCTTTCTTT. Protein product: CASSPQSENTEAFF. Full variable domain (missing parts from reference TRBV18 and TRBJ1-1): NAGVMQNPRHLVRRRGQEARLRCSPMKGHSHVYWYRQLPEEGLKFMVYLQKENIIDESGMPKERFSAEFPKEGPSILRIQQVVRGDSAAYFCASSPQSENTEAFFGQGTRLTVV.

J is TRBJ1-1 and V is TRBV5-6; D remains ambiguous. CDR1 is SGHDT, CDR2 YYEEEE, per germline. The CDR3 has 17 amino acids. V lost 4 bases and J lost 0, with 19 bases in between. CDR3 amino acids: CASSPPAGTRLNTEAFF. The CDR3 DNA sequence: TGTGCCAGCAGCCCGCCGGCGGGAACACGCCTGAACACTGAAGCTTTCTTT.

This chain uses TRBV11-3 with TRBJ2-5; 8 positions agree with TRBD1. CDR1 and CDR2 (germline): SGHNT, YENEEA. The CDR3 loop spans 15 amino acids. Unmatched junction bases numbered 7, after V lost 2 bases and J lost 5 bases. CDR3 sequence reads: CASSLNGQGEETQYF. In nucleotides, the CDR3 is TGTGCCAGCAGCTTAAACGGACAGGGAGAGGAGACCCAGTACTTC.

This clone is a singleton in its sample. The gene calls are TRBV6-5 and TRBJ2-7; no reliable D call. The CDR3 sequence is 13 residues long. The V gene lost 7 bases and the J gene lost 3 bases, with 13 bases spanning the gap. In germline, CDR1 is MNHEY, CDR2 SVGAGI. This CDR3 reads CASTYGANYEQYF. The CDR3 DNA sequence: TGTGCCAGCACCTACGGTGCTAACTACGAGCAGTACTTC.

The chain carries TRBV7-9 and TRBJ1-3, with D unclear. V was shortened by 5 bases and J by 4 bases, with 15 bases between the two germline ends. Per germline, CDR1 SEHNR and CDR2 FQNEAQ (reference sequence). This CDR3 spans 15 amino acids. CDR3 loop: CASSPDGSSGNTIYF. The CDR3 DNA follows: TGTGCCAGCAGCCCAGACGGGTCCTCCGGAAACACCATATATTTT. Looking up the rest from reference TRBV7-9 and TRBJ1-3 gives the full variable domain: DTGVSQNPRHKITKRGQNVTFRCDPISEHNRLYWYRQTLGQGPEFLTYFQNEAQLEKSRLLSDRFSAERPKGSFSTLEIQRTEQGDSAMYLCASSPDGSSGNTIYFGEGSWLTVV.

This clone was detected a few times. The chain recombines TRBV7-6 with TRBJ2-7, with 7 nucleotides matching TRBD1. The trim removed 5 bases at V and 7 bases at J, leaving 5 bases unmatched. The CDR3 extends over 12 amino acids. Germline CDR1 SGHVS, CDR2 FNYEAQ. The CDR3 reads CASSRQGREQYF. The CDR3 DNA reads TGTGCCAGCAGCCGACAGGGCCGGGAGCAGTACTTC.

This chain links TRBV7-9 with TRBJ1-1; D is unresolved. The CDR3 is 13 residues long. The germline gives CDR1 SEHNR, CDR2 FQNEAQ (reference sequence). Trimming removed 3 bases from V and 1 base from J, with 6 bases in between. The CDR3 nucleotides are TGTGCCAGCAGCTTTCCCTGGAACACTGAAGCTTTCTTT. Amino acid sequence: CASSFPWNTEAFF. Using reference TRBV7-9 and TRBJ1-1 for the parts outside the CDR3, the full variable domain is DTGVSQNPRHKITKRGQNVTFRCDPISEHNRLYWYRQTLGQGPEFLTYFQNEAQLEKSRLLSDRFSAERPKGSFSTLEIQRTEQGDSAMYLCASSFPWNTEAFFGQGTRLTVV.

The chain combines TRBV18 with TRBJ1-1; D ambiguous. This CDR3 has 13 amino acids. Trimming left V 5 bases short and J 1 base short, with 8 bases between. In germline, CDR1 is KGHSH, CDR2 LQKENI. The CDR3 here is CASSSDGNTEAFF. CDR3 DNA: TGTGCCAGCTCATCGGACGGGAACACTGAAGCTTTCTTT.

V and J are TRBV6-5 and TRBJ2-7; D possibly matches TRBD1 or TRBD2 (5 bases each). V was cut by 2 bases and J by 0 bases, with 11 bases left in between. Germline V gives CDR1 MNHEY, CDR2 SVGAGI. The CDR3 has 15 residues. CDR3 in amino acids: CASSYASGPSYEQYF. The CDR3 DNA reads TGTGCCAGCAGTTACGCATCGGGACCCTCCTACGAGCAGTACTTC.

This clone was counted between two and nine times. The CDR3 spells CASSLKEETQYF. The CDR3, as DNA: TGTGCCAGCAGCTTAAAGGAAGAGACCCAGTACTTC. The chain uses TRBV7-9 and TRBJ2-5; D remains unclear. CDR3 length: 12 amino acids. The ends were cut back, 2 bases at V and 3 bases at J, with 4 bases in the middle. The V gene's germline CDR1 is SEHNR and CDR2 FQNEAQ (reference sequence).

V usage is TRBV19 and J usage is TRBJ2-2; TRBD1 matches at 8 bases. Unmatched junction bases numbered 10, after V lost 6 bases and J lost 4 bases. The germline V gene encodes CDR1 LNHDA and CDR2 SQIVND (reference sequence). The CDR3 runs 16 residues. As DNA, the CDR3 is TGTGCCAGTAGCGACCGGGACAGGTTTTTCACCGGGGAGCTGTTTTTT. It is translated as CASSDRDRFFTGELFF.

The rearrangement links TRBV2 to TRBJ1-1; tentative D call: TRBD1 (5 bases). Germline-derived CDR1 and CDR2 are SNHLY and FYNNEI. The CDR3 contains 14 residues. The V end lost 4 bases, the J end lost 5 bases, and 14 bases lay between the germline ends. CDR3 sequence (DNA): TGTGCCAGCAGTGCAAGGGGATGGGGGACTGAAGCTTTCTTT. Translation gives CASSARGWGTEAFF.

The gene calls are TRBV6-1 and TRBJ2-3; no firm D call. CDR3 length: 14 residues. The germline CDR1 and CDR2 sequences are MNHNS and SASEGT. The ends were cut back, 8 bases at V and 2 bases at J, with 14 bases in the middle. Here the CDR3 DNA reads TGTGCCAGCCGCAGGTTTACCGCCACAGATACGCAGTATTTT. It is translated as CASRRFTATDTQYF.

The chain joins TRBV6-1 to TRBJ1-5; D remains ambiguous. The CDR3 sequence is 13 residues long. Germline CDR1 is MNHNS and CDR2 is SASEGT. V was trimmed by 8 bases and J by 3 bases, leaving 11 bases between them. CDR3 amino acids: CASETLLNQPQHF. CDR3 bases: TGTGCCAGCGAGACACTCCTCAATCAGCCCCAGCATTTT.